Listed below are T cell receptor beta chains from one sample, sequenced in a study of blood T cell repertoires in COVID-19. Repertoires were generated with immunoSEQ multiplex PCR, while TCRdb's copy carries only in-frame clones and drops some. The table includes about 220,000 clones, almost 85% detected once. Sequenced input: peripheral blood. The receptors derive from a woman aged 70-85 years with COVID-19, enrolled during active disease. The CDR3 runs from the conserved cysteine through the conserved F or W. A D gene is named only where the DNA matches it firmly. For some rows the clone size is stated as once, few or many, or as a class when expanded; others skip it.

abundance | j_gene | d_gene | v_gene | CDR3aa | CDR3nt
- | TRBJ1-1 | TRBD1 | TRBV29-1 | CSADRAGTEAFF | TGCAGCGCCGACAGGGCAGGGACTGAAGCTTTCTTT
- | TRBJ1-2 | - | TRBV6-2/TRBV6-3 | CASSYDGSPIRIRGYTF | TGTGCCAGCAGTTACGACGGCAGCCCAATCAGGATACGGGGCTACACCTTC
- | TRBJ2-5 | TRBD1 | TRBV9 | CASSSGTGKETQYF | TGTGCCAGCAGCTCCGGGACAGGGAAAGAGACCCAGTACTTC
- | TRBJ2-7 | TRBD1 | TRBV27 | CATYRDRAYEQYF | TGTGCCACTTACCGGGACAGGGCTTACGAGCAGTACTTC
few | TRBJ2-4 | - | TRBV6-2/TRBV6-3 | CASSTPAVAKNIQYF | TGTGCCAGCAGCACCCCGGCGGTAGCCAAAAACATTCAGTACTTC
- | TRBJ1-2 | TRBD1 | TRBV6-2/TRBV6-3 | CASSKTGSEGYTF | TGTGCCAGCAGTAAGACAGGGTCGGAAGGCTACACCTTC
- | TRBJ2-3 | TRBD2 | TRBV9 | CASSVHQRGGADTQYF | TGTGCCAGCAGCGTACACCAGCGGGGGGGGGCAGATACGCAGTATTTT
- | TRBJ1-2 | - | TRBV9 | CASSAHSGTNYGYTF | TGTGCCAGCAGCGCCCACAGCGGGACTAACTATGGCTACACCTTC
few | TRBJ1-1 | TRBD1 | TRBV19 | CASSLQGATEAFF | TGTGCCAGTAGTCTACAGGGGGCCACTGAAGCTTTCTTT
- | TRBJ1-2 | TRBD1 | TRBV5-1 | CASRPGTGHNYGYTF | TGCGCCAGCAGGCCCGGGACAGGTCATAACTATGGCTACACCTTC
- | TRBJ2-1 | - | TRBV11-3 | CASSSSNSYNEQFF | TGTGCCAGCAGCTCTAGCAACTCCTACAATGAGCAGTTCTTC
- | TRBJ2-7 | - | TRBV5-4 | CASSLGQTSSYEQYF | TGTGCCAGCAGCCTCGGACAGACGAGCTCCTACGAGCAGTACTTC
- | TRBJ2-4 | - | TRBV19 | CASRGGGLAKNIQYF | TGTGCCAGTAGAGGGGGGGGTTTAGCCAAAAACATTCAGTACTTC
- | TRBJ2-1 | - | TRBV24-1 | CATSDGAYNEQFF | TGTGCCACCAGTGACGGAGCGTACAATGAGCAGTTCTTC
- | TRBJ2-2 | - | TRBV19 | CASSPGLALAGELFF | TGTGCCAGTAGTCCCGGTTTAGCCCTCGCCGGGGAGCTGTTTTTT
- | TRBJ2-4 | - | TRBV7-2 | CASSFQGSSIQYF | TGTGCCAGCAGCTTTCAGGGTAGCAGCATTCAGTACTTC
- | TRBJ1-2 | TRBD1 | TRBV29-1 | CSSGDRVDYGYTF | TGCAGCTCTGGGGACAGGGTTGACTATGGCTACACCTTC
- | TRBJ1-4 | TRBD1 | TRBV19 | CASSAGTANEKLFF | TGTGCCAGTAGCGCCGGGACAGCTAATGAAAAACTGTTTTTT
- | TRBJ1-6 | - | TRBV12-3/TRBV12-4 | CATTDRGNSPLHF | TGTGCCACCACCGATAGGGGTAATTCACCCCTCCACTTT
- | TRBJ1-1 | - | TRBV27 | CASSVDRERSAEAFF | TGTGCCAGCAGTGTAGACCGGGAGCGGAGCGCTGAAGCTTTCTTT
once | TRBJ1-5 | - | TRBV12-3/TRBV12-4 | CASSFTVQPQHF | TGTGCCAGCAGTTTCACGGTACAGCCCCAGCATTTT
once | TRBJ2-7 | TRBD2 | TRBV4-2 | CASSQDRAGATYEQYF | TGTGCCAGCAGCCAAGATCGCGCGGGAGCTACCTACGAGCAGTACTTC
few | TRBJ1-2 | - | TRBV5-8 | CASSLAGNGYTF | TGTGCCAGCAGCTTGGCAGGGAATGGCTACACCTTC
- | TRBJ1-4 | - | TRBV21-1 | CASSKVQASGEKLFF | TGTGCCAGCAGCAAAGTACAGGCATCGGGTGAAAAACTGTTTTTT
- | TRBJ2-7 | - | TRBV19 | CASSIRGGEQYF | TGTGCCAGTAGTATACGGGGAGGCGAGCAGTACTTC
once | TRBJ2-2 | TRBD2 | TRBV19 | CASRPRGGRENTGELFF | TGTGCCAGTAGGCCCCGGGGGGGGCGGGAGAACACCGGGGAGCTGTTTTTT
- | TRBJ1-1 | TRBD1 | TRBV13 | CASSATGDTEAFF | TGTGCCAGCAGCGCGACAGGGGACACTGAAGCTTTCTTT
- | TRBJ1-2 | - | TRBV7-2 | CASSLDGRGFDYGYTF | TGTGCCAGCAGCTTAGATGGCCGGGGTTTCGACTATGGCTACACCTTC
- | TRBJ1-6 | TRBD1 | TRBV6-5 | CASTEGDRDNSPLHF | TGTGCCAGCACCGAGGGGGACAGGGATAATTCACCCCTCCACTTT
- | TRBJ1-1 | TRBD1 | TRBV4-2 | CASSQPQGGNTEAFF | TGTGCCAGCAGCCAACCACAGGGGGGGAACACTGAAGCTTTCTTT
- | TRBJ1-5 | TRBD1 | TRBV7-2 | CASSLEGTGSNQPQHF | TGTGCCAGCAGCTTAGAAGGGACAGGTAGCAATCAGCCCCAGCATTTT
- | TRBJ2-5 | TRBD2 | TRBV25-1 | CASSVTSGRSQETQYF | TGTGCCAGCAGTGTTACTAGCGGCCGTTCCCAAGAGACCCAGTACTTC
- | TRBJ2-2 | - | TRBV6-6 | CASSYSRDTGELFF | TGTGCCAGCAGTTACTCGAGAGACACCGGGGAGCTGTTTTTT
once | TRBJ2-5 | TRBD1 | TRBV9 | CASSAGQGNKETQYF | TGTGCCAGCAGCGCGGGACAGGGGAACAAAGAGACCCAGTACTTC
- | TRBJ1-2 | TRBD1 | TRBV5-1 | CASSNPGDRGAYGYTF | TGCGCCAGCAGCAATCCGGGGGACAGGGGTGCCTATGGCTACACCTTC
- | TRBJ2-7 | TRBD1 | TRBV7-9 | CASTRPGGFYEQYF | TGTGCCAGCACCCGGCCAGGGGGCTTTTACGAGCAGTACTTC
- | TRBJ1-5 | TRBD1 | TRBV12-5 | CASGRGQGDQPQHF | TGTGCTAGTGGACGTGGACAGGGGGACCAGCCCCAGCATTTT
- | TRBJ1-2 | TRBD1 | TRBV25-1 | CASSDSDRGGYGYTF | TGTGCCAGCAGTGACTCCGACAGGGGAGGCTATGGCTACACCTTC
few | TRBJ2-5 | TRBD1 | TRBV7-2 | CASSSPGQGGETQYF | TGTGCCAGCAGCTCCCCGGGACAGGGGGGAGAGACCCAGTACTTC
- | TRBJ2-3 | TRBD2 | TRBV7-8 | CASTNRSGLATDTQYF | TGTGCCAGCACCAATCGGTCGGGACTAGCGACAGATACGCAGTATTTT
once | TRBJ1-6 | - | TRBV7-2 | CASSLARGTAGSPLHF | TGTGCCAGCAGCTTAGCACGCGGGACGGCCGGTTCACCCCTCCACTTT
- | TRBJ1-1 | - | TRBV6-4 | CASSAGDSEAFF | TGTGCCAGCAGTGCCGGGGATTCTGAAGCTTTCTTT
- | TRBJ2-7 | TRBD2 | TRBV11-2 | CASSLGGGGDEQYF | TGTGCCAGCAGCTTGGGCGGGGGGGGAGACGAGCAGTACTTC
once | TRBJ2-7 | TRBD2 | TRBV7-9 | CASSTLAGANEQYF | TGTGCCAGCAGCACCTTAGCGGGAGCTAACGAGCAGTACTTC
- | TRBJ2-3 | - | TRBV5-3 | CARSRQGSPTDTQYF | TGTGCCAGAAGCCGGCAGGGGTCTCCCACAGATACGCAGTATTTT
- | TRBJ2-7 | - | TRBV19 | CASSIRHLAYEQYF | TGTGCCAGTAGTATCCGACACTTGGCCTACGAGCAGTACTTC